Only a few counts were recorded for the clone carrying this T cell receptor beta chain. Its antigen remains unidentified. The CDR3 totals 14 residues. The ends lost 1 base at V and 3 bases at J; junction bases unmatched: 3. This sample stems from a study of CD8 T cells in ankylosing spondylitis. Study results and caveats: Characteristic, it appeared, of ankylosing spondylitis blood was a TCR beta motif of fewer than 10 highly homologous variants. Earlier work had already found some motif variants in reactive arthritis synovial fluid and blood.

TCRdb redid the calling of the 5' RACE reads with MiXCR, one entry per CDR3 protein. The sample lists 400,000 to 450,000 distinct CDR3 sequences; 17% were seen once. Sequenced material: blood, either unsorted or a sorted T cell fraction (not recorded which). This sequence originates from a male donor with ankylosing spondylitis. The rearrangement links TRBV12-3 or TRBV12-4 to TRBJ2-7; 7 bases are a match to TRBD1. CDR3 sequence (DNA): TGTGCCAGCAGTTTAGATGGGACAGACTACGAGCAGTACTTC. Amino acid sequence: CASSLDGTDYEQYF.